These 27 T cell receptor beta chains were sequenced from one sample in a study of T cells in Graves' hyperthyroidism and ophthalmopathy (dated by TCRdb to about 2019). Library preparation employed multiplex PCR. This sample was sequenced with an Illumina HiSeq 2000. Amplification of TCR beta CDR3 regions was carried out from RNA transcripts. For the first round of RT-PCR on the TCR CDR3, the HTBI primer set was used together with the Qiagen OneStep RT-PCR kit. TCRdb reanalyzed the raw reads on its own, using fastp at Q25 for trimming and MiXCR for clone calling, and kept in-frame beta chains. When rows share a CDR3 protein, they turn into one entry using the most common DNA and genes. For this sample there are about 700,000 distinct CDR3 sequences; approximately 15% appear just once. The top ten clonotypes cover about 9.4% of the sample. Sequencing was carried out using blood. The source is a woman under 30 with Graves' hyperthyroidism.

The chain has TRBV4-1 and TRBJ2-1; maybe TRBD2 (5 bases). Trimming pared 1 base from V and 5 bases from J, leaving 18 bases between. CDR1 is MGHRA, CDR2 YSYEKL, per germline. The CDR3 totals 17 residues. The DNA for the CDR3 is TGCGCCAGCAGCCAAGCCCCCGGGGTAACAGTCAACAATGAGCAGTTCTTC. Amino acids: CASSQAPGVTVNNEQFF.

This clonotype occurred a few times. This sequence joins TRBV20-1 and TRBJ1-2, with D maybe TRBD1 (5 bases). This CDR3 is built from 13 residues. The germline gives CDR1 DFQATT, CDR2 SNEGSKA (reference sequence). V lost 2 bases and J 3 bases, leaving 10 bases between the germline ends. In nucleotides, the CDR3 is TGCAGTGCTAGATCCGCGGGGGACTATGGCTACACCTTC. This codes for CSARSAGDYGYTF.

This clonotype was counted a few times. Its ends do not fully match the called genes, so a read error is possible. V and J are TRBV6-1 and TRBJ2-7, with D unclear. CDR1 is MNHNS, CDR2 SASEGT, per germline. This CDR3 comprises 12 residues. The CDR3 region is CASTEGVDEQYF. CDR3 nucleotide sequence: TGTGCCAGCACTGAAGGAGTTGACGAGCAGTACTTC.

V usage is TRBV27 and J usage is TRBJ2-5; 13 positions match TRBD2. With V trimmed by 5 bases and J by 4 bases, 7 bases remained unmatched. Germline assignment: CDR1 MNHEY and CDR2 SMNVEV (reference sequence). The CDR3 extends over 16 amino acids. The CDR3 nucleotides read TGTGCCAGCAGTCTGCTGACTAGCGGGAGGTCAGAGACCCAGTACTTC. Encoded protein: CASSLLTSGRSETQYF.

The table lists this clonotype with many counts. The CDR3: CASSPDRVESEQFF. CDR3 sequence (DNA): TGTGCCAGCAGTCCCGACAGGGTGGAGAGTGAGCAGTTCTTC. This chain connects TRBV2 to TRBJ2-1, with TRBD1 matching over 7 bases. The CDR3 spans 14 residues. CDR1 and CDR2 (germline): SNHLY, FYNNEI. After removal of 5 bases from V and 9 bases from J, the junction contained 10 bases not matched to a gene. The complete variable domain, with remaining parts taken from reference TRBV2 and TRBJ2-1, reads EPEVTQTPSHQVTQMGQEVILRCVPISNHLYFYWYRQILGQKVEFLVSFYNNEISEKSEIFDDQFSVERPDGSNFTLKIRSTKLEDSAMYFCASSPDRVESEQFFGPGTRLTVL.

The chain recombines TRBV20-1 with TRBJ2-7, with 8 bases identical to TRBD2. With V trimmed by 0 bases and J by 3 bases, 10 bases remained unmatched. The CDR3 runs to 16 residues. Germline V gene sequence: CDR1 DFQATT, CDR2 SNEGSKA (reference sequence). As DNA, the CDR3 is TGCAGTGCTAGAGATGGGCGGGAGGCCCCCTTCTACGAGCAGTACTTC. Translated: CSARDGREAPFYEQYF.

In its sample, this clonotype was seen a few times. V is TRBV9 and J is TRBJ2-3, with D perhaps given as TRBD1 or TRBD2 (5 bases each). CDR1 is SGDLS and CDR2 is YYNGEE in the germline V gene. Trimming took off 4 bases at V and 5 bases at J, with 17 bases between the two ends. CDR3 length: 15 amino acids. The CDR3 loop is CASSSGTGTLDTQYF. DNA of the CDR3: TGTGCCAGCAGCTCGGGGACCGGCACATTAGATACGCAGTATTTT.

Of note for this clonotype: This may stem from a read error, because a much larger clone lies one nucleotide away. This chain connects TRBV27 to TRBJ2-1, with unresolved D. Trimming cost V 5 bases and J 10 bases, with 21 bases left between them. CDR1 MNHEY and CDR2 SMNVEV come from the germline V gene (reference sequence). The CDR3 is 15 amino acids. DNA of the CDR3: TGTGCCAGCAGTCCCGGCCGGAGTGGTCTGTACGAGCAGTTCTTC. Protein product: CASSPGRSGLYEQFF.

This clonotype has ten or more counts. The J gene is TRBJ1-4, the V gene TRBV7-9; D is undetermined. The germline CDR1 and CDR2 sequences are SEHNR and FQNEAQ (reference sequence). With 5 bases removed from V and 5 bases from J, the gap between germline ends came to 12 bases. The CDR3 totals 14 residues. For the CDR3, the DNA is TGTGCCAGCAGCCCGACGGTCTTCAATGAAAAACTGTTTTTT. Translating gives CASSPTVFNEKLFF.

The chain carries TRBV6-1 and TRBJ1-2; possible D gene TRBD1, 6 bases. The CDR3 length is 14 residues. Germline V lookup: CDR1 MNHNS, CDR2 SASEGT. Trimming stripped 5 bases from V and 6 bases from J, with 16 bases between. The CDR3 here is CASSREQGINGYTF. CDR3 DNA: TGTGCCAGCAGTAGGGAACAGGGTATTAATGGCTACACCTTC.

Details on this clonotype: A much larger clone is a single base away; this may be a read error. This rearrangement joins TRBV3-1 to TRBJ2-7; unclear D gene. The CDR3 consists of 13 residues. Trimming stripped 4 bases from V and 2 bases from J, with 9 bases between. Germline V CDR1 and CDR2: LGHDT, YNNKEL (reference sequence). The CDR3 DNA is TGTGCCAGCAGCCCCAGCGCCACCTACGAGCAGTACTTC. This translates into CASSPSATYEQYF.

This clonotype was detected a few times. The V and J genes are TRBV6-2 or TRBV6-3 and TRBJ2-1; TRBD2 matches at 12 bases. Germline loops: CDR1 MNHEY, CDR2 SVGEGT. The V gene end was trimmed by 6 bases and the J gene end by 9 bases; junction bases not matched to a gene: 9. This CDR3 comprises 15 residues. CDR3 sequence: CASRPTSGSVGEQFF. The CDR3 DNA reads as TGTGCCAGCAGACCGACTAGCGGGAGTGTCGGTGAGCAGTTCTTC.

The chain is built from TRBV3-1 and TRBJ2-3, with 11 bases fitting TRBD2. The germline V gene encodes CDR1 LGHDT and CDR2 YNNKEL (reference sequence). V was clipped by 8 bases and J by 3 bases; unmatched bases: 19. This CDR3 region has 19 residues. CDR3 amino acids: CASASTTSGRAFGTDTQYF. CDR3 sequence (DNA): TGTGCCAGCGCCTCGACTACTAGCGGGAGAGCCTTTGGGACAGATACGCAGTATTTT.

The chain joins TRBV25-1 to TRBJ1-4, with D possibly TRBD1 on 5 matching bases. This CDR3 is 16 amino acids long. Germline CDR1 reads MGHDK; CDR2 reads SYGVNS. The germline V and J ends were trimmed by 5 bases and 8 bases, with 21 bases remaining between them. The CDR3 loop is CASSSPRGGDKEKLFF. DNA of the CDR3: TGTGCCAGCAGTTCACCGCGGGGCGGAGATAAGGAAAAACTGTTTTTT.

V and J are TRBV11-2 and TRBJ2-3; 11 bases line up with TRBD2. This CDR3 is built from 16 residues. The germline gives CDR1 SGHAT, CDR2 FQNNGV. V lost 1 base and J lost 4; bases outside the gene matches: 4. The CDR3 coding sequence is TGTGCCAGCAGCTTAGTGACTAGCGGGAATGCAGATACGCAGTATTTT. Its translation: CASSLVTSGNADTQYF. The full variable domain, completed using reference TRBV11-2 and TRBJ2-3, is EAGVAQSPRYKIIEKRQSVAFWCNPISGHATLYWYQQILGQGPKLLIQFQNNGVVDDSQLPKDRFSAERLKGVDSTLKIQPAKLEDSAVYLCASSLVTSGNADTQYFGPGTRLTVL.

This clonotype has a count of ten or more. This chain joins TRBV28 and TRBJ2-1, with D uncertain. This CDR3 region has 12 residues. The ends were cut back, 7 bases at V and 6 bases at J, with 10 bases in the middle. Germline V lookup: CDR1 MDHEN, CDR2 SYDVKM. The CDR3 DNA reads as TGTGCCAGCATCGCAGACCTCAATGAGCAGTTCTTC. Protein sequence: CASIADLNEQFF.

This clonotype was seen repeatedly, ten times or more. The CDR3 DNA reads TGTGCCAGCAGTTCCCTTCGGACTAGCGGGAGTATGGGAACAGATACGCAGTATTTT. It translates to CASSSLRTSGSMGTDTQYF. This chain connects TRBV6-1 to TRBJ2-3; TRBD2 aligns across 13 bases. CDR3 length: 19 residues. CDR1 is MNHNS and CDR2 is SASEGT in the germline V gene. V gave up 5 bases and J gave up 3 bases; unmatched junction bases: 14.

This clonotype was counted at least ten times. The chain has TRBV18 and TRBJ2-1; D call uncertain. Germline assignment: CDR1 KGHSH and CDR2 LQKENI. With 6 bases removed from V and 8 bases from J, the gap between germline ends came to 17 bases. This CDR3 region has 14 residues. The CDR3 reads CASSHGPGGYEQFF. CDR3 sequence (DNA): TGTGCCAGCTCTCACGGGCCTGGTGGGTATGAGCAGTTCTTC.

This clonotype was seen many times. V is TRBV2 and J is TRBJ2-5, with TRBD2 matching 12 bases. CDR1 and CDR2 (germline): SNHLY, FYNNEI. This CDR3 spans 14 amino acids. V shed 6 bases and J 3 bases; nucleotides not matched to a gene: 2. Here the CDR3 DNA reads TGTGCCAGCAGCCGGACTAGCGGGAAAGAGACCCAGTACTTC. This translates into CASSRTSGKETQYF.

In the case of this clonotype: This may stem from a read error, because a much larger clone lies one nucleotide away. The chain recombines TRBV6-1 with TRBJ1-1, with D perhaps matching TRBD1 (5 bases). Trimming left V 8 bases short and J 0 bases short, with 16 bases between. The CDR3 covers 15 residues. In germline, CDR1 is MNHNS, CDR2 SASEGT. CDR3 bases: TGTGCCAGCGGACCCAAGACAGACTTGAACACTGAAGCTTTCTTT. Protein product: CASGPKTDLNTEAFF.

This clonotype was counted ten times or more. The CDR3 nucleotides read TGTGCCAGCAGTTCAGAGACAGGCTACGAGCAGTACTTC. The encoded protein is CASSSETGYEQYF. The rearrangement links TRBV27 to TRBJ2-7; a possible D gene is TRBD1 (6 bases). Germline V lookup: CDR1 MNHEY, CDR2 SMNVEV (reference sequence). The ends were cut back, 4 bases at V and 3 bases at J, with 10 bases in the middle. This CDR3 has 13 residues.

Ten or more counts support this clonotype. The chain uses TRBV18 and TRBJ1-1; no definite D call. Germline V CDR1 and CDR2: KGHSH, LQKENI. V dropped 4 bases and J dropped 0 bases, with 12 bases sitting between them. CDR3 length: 15 residues. The CDR3 region is CASSLIEEVNTEAFF. DNA of the CDR3: TGTGCCAGCTCACTTATCGAGGAGGTGAACACTGAAGCTTTCTTT.

This clonotype has more than one count but fewer than ten. This chain joins TRBV7-3 and TRBJ2-3, with 9 bases matching TRBD1. With 8 bases clipped from V and 13 bases from J, the junction kept 16 bases outside the gene matches. CDR3 length equals 14 residues. Germline V CDR1 and CDR2: SGHTA, FQGTGA. CDR3 sequence (DNA): TGTGCCAGCGCACCGGGACAGGGACTTTATGCGGAGTATTTT. Amino acids: CASAPGQGLYAEYF.

Remarks on this clonotype: One junction end disagrees with the germline gene, perhaps due to a read error. The V gene is TRBV30, the J gene TRBJ1-5, with D uncertain. The CDR3 covers 12 residues. The germline gives CDR1 GTSNPN, CDR2 SVGIG (reference sequence). The DNA for the CDR3 is TGTGCCTGGAGTAACCACAATGAGCCCCAGCATTTT. Translated: CAWSNHNEPQHF. Looking up the rest from reference TRBV30 and TRBJ1-5 gives the full variable domain: SQTIHQWPATLVQPVGSPLSLECTVEGTSNPNLYWYRQAAGRGLQLLFYSVGIGQISSEVPQNLSASRPQDRQFILSSKKLLLSDSGFYLCAWSNHNEPQHFGDGTRLSIL.

This clonotype has only a few counts. The chain has TRBV7-9 and TRBJ2-1; perhaps D is TRBD1 or TRBD2 (5 bases each). Germline values: CDR1 SEHNR, CDR2 FQNEAQ (reference sequence). Trimming left V 5 bases short and J 9 bases short, with 23 bases between. The CDR3 totals 16 residues. CDR3 nucleotides: TGTGCCAGCAGCCAAGCTACGGGACCCCTGTGGCGTGAGCAGTTCTTC. It yields the protein CASSQATGPLWREQFF.

This clonotype was observed many times. The V gene is TRBV28, the J gene TRBJ2-1; D is ambiguous. The CDR3 runs to 13 residues. Trimming left V 6 bases short and J 7 bases short, with 13 bases between. Germline V CDR1 and CDR2: MDHEN, SYDVKM. The CDR3 DNA is TGTGCCAGCAGGGGTCAATCTTGGAATGAGCAGTTCTTC. This gives the protein CASRGQSWNEQFF. The full variable domain, its missing parts supplied by reference TRBV28 and TRBJ2-1, is DVKVTQSSRYLVKRTGEKVFLECVQDMDHENMFWYRQDPGLGLRLIYFSYDVKMKEKGDIPEGYSVSREKKERFSLILESASTNQTSMYLCASRGQSWNEQFFGPGTRLTVL.

This clonotype was picked up a small number of times. The CDR3 DNA is TGCGCCAGCAGCCTTGGTGGTCGGGGCGAGCAGTACTTC. It yields the protein CASSLGGRGEQYF. This chain connects TRBV4-1 to TRBJ2-7, with a weak D call TRBD2 (5 bases). The CDR3 has 13 residues. The germline CDR1 and CDR2 sequences are MGHRA and YSYEKL. Trimming left V 4 bases short and J 6 bases short, with 13 bases between.